This T cell receptor beta chain comes out of a study of CXCR3-negative and CXCR3-positive naive CD8 T cells. Germline V gives CDR1 SQVTM, CDR2 ANQGSEA. The CDR3 has 13 residues. The method, 5' RACE with UMI labels, was used to prepare the TRB cDNA libraries. TCRdb reprocessed the 5' RACE reads and stores each CDR3 protein as one record, lacking DNA. Listed are about 66,000 distinct CDR3 sequences; 3.5% to 5.5% falls within the top ten. V usage is TRBV29-1 and J usage is TRBJ1-1. Material for sequencing was naive CXCR3- CD8+ T cells from blood. Subset indicated: CD45RO-CCR7+CD27+CD95- naive CD8+ T cells lacking CXCR3 (TNR3-). This TCR was sampled from a human donor in good health. Some clones in this sample may be carry-over from other donors' samples. The CDR3 spells CSVVASMNTEAFF.